A selection of T cell receptor beta chains follows, all from one sample in a study of Graves' ophthalmopathy and Graves' hyperthyroidism. TCRdb re-derived calls from the multiplex PCR reads in MiXCR, one entry per CDR3 protein. Among roughly 480,000 distinct CDR3 sequences listed, approximately 15% were seen once. The sequenced material came from blood. Receptors were obtained from a woman aged 25 to 39 with Graves' ophthalmopathy. Each CDR3 is given with its conserved first and last residue. A D gene is named only where the DNA matches it firmly. The size of a clone is reported for some rows only, either as once, few or many, or as a class for expanded clones.

clone_size,d_call,v_call,j_call,cdr3_aa,cdr3_nt
many,NA,TRBV6-1,TRBJ1-5,CASTPSQPSPGHF,TGTGCCAGCACCCCCTCCCAGCCGTCCCCCGGGCATTTT
NA,NA,TRBV30,TRBJ2-7,CAWHPRDGWEQYF,TGTGCCTGGCACCCTCGGGACGGATGGGAGCAGTACTTC
many,NA,TRBV29-1,TRBJ2-7,CSGGDMGPAYEQYF,TGCAGCGGCGGGGACATGGGGCCCGCCTACGAGCAGTACTTC
many,NA,TRBV2,TRBJ2-4,CASSERRGAKNIQYF,TGTGCCAGCAGTGAAAGGAGGGGGGCCAAAAACATTCAGTACTTC
once,NA,TRBV12-3/TRBV12-4,TRBJ1-1,CASSLLGLDTEACF,TGTGCCAGCAGTTTACTAGGGTTGGACACTGAAGCTTGCTTT
many,NA,TRBV12-3/TRBV12-4,TRBJ2-5,CASSPRSWVEETQYF,TGTGCCAGCAGTCCCCGTAGTTGGGTGGAGGAGACCCAGTACTTC
once,NA,TRBV20-1,TRBJ1-2,CSATDRPSNYGYTF,TGCAGTGCTACCGACAGGCCCTCTAACTATGGCTACACCTTC
few,NA,TRBV18,TRBJ1-1,CASSPLDRTNTEAFF,TGTGCCAGCTCACCACTCGACAGGACGAACACTGAAGCTTTCTTT
many,TRBD1,TRBV28,TRBJ2-7,CASRDRGEVYEQYF,TGTGCCAGCAGGGACAGGGGAGAGGTCTACGAGCAGTACTTC
many,NA,TRBV6-1,TRBJ1-5,CASSVAGADQPQHF,TGTGCCAGCAGTGTAGCGGGGGCAGATCAGCCCCAGCATTTT
many,TRBD1,TRBV12-3/TRBV12-4,TRBJ1-5,CASSLRTGTGENQPQHF,TGTGCCAGCAGTTTAAGGACCGGGACAGGGGAGAATCAGCCCCAGCATTTT
NA,TRBD2,TRBV24-1,TRBJ2-1,CATSDLPWVAGANEQFF,TGTGCCACCAGTGATTTGCCGTGGGTAGCGGGAGCCAATGAGCAGTTCTTC
NA,NA,TRBV6-1,TRBJ1-3,CASSKGGRVSGNTIYF,TGTGCCAGCAGTAAAGGAGGGCGGGTATCTGGAAACACCATATATTTT
NA,NA,TRBV7-3,TRBJ2-5,CASSLTVTGAETQYF,TGTGCCAGCAGCTTAACTGTCACGGGTGCGGAGACCCAGTACTTC
few,NA,TRBV18,TRBJ2-7,CASSPPTPQFLEQYF,TGTGCCAGCTCACCACCGACACCCCAGTTCCTTGAGCAGTACTTC
many,NA,TRBV29-1,TRBJ1-6,CSVMGAGSSSPLHF,TGCAGCGTTATGGGGGCAGGTAGTAGTTCACCCCTCCACTTT
many,NA,TRBV6-1,TRBJ1-1,CASSPGWTEAFF,TGTGCCAGCAGCCCCGGGTGGACTGAAGCTTTCTTT
NA,TRBD1,TRBV13,TRBJ1-1,CASSPRTGGGTTEAFF,TGTGCCAGCAGCCCCAGGACAGGGGGGGGGACGACTGAAGCTTTCTTT
many,TRBD2,TRBV28,TRBJ2-5,CASSPLATNRFQETQYF,TGTGCCAGCAGCCCACTAGCGACAAACCGTTTCCAAGAGACCCAGTACTTC
NA,NA,TRBV4-1,TRBJ1-2,CASSQPALRDGGYTF,TGCGCCAGCAGCCAACCCGCCCTCAGAGACGGGGGCTACACCTTC
many,TRBD2,TRBV7-8,TRBJ2-3,CASSLVSSGAFEDTQYF,TGTGCCAGCAGCTTAGTTAGTAGCGGGGCTTTTGAGGATACGCAGTATTTT
many,TRBD1,TRBV6-5,TRBJ1-2,CASSYSGGGQSGYTF,TGTGCCAGCAGTTACTCAGGCGGGGGACAGTCTGGCTACACCTTC
many,TRBD1,TRBV5-5,TRBJ1-2,CASSSGQAGRGYTF,TGTGCCAGCAGCTCGGGACAGGCCGGCCGGGGGTACACCTTC
many,NA,TRBV6-1,TRBJ1-2,CASSVTQSYGYTF,TGTGCCAGCAGTGTGACACAGTCCTATGGCTACACCTTC
many,TRBD2,TRBV11-2,TRBJ2-2,CASSRPGLAITGELFF,TGTGCCAGCAGCCGCCCGGGACTAGCGATCACCGGGGAGCTGTTTTTT
many,NA,TRBV4-2,TRBJ2-4,CASSQEGPSDIQYF,TGTGCCAGCAGCCAAGAGGGGCCCTCGGACATTCAGTACTTC
many,TRBD1,TRBV18,TRBJ1-2,CASSPESRDRGKNGYTF,TGTGCCAGCTCACCGGAGTCGAGGGACAGGGGTAAAAACGGCTACACCTTC
many,NA,TRBV19,TRBJ2-2,CASSIIPSNTGELFF,TGTGCCAGTAGTATCATTCCTAGCAACACCGGGGAGCTGTTTTTT
many,NA,TRBV7-6,TRBJ1-1,CASSATVNTEAFF,TGTGCCAGCAGCGCCACAGTGAACACTGAAGCTTTCTTT
many,NA,TRBV6-1,TRBJ1-5,CASLPAQGYQPQHF,TGTGCCAGCCTCCCGGCCCAGGGGTATCAGCCCCAGCATTTT
many,NA,TRBV6-1,TRBJ1-2,CASTKNEGVNYGYTF,TGTGCCAGCACCAAAAACGAAGGGGTCAACTATGGCTACACCTTC
many,NA,TRBV28,TRBJ2-5,CASSQGFLKETQYF,TGTGCCAGCAGTCAAGGGTTTCTGAAGGAGACCCAGTACTTC
many,NA,TRBV18,TRBJ2-2,CASSPPPGTGELFF,TGTGCCAGCTCACCACCCCCTGGGACCGGGGAGCTGTTTTTT
many,NA,TRBV20-1,TRBJ1-2,CSARESGSYGYTF,TGCAGTGCTAGAGAGTCAGGGTCCTATGGCTACACCTTC
many,NA,TRBV6-1,TRBJ1-1,CASSEDPTGTEAFF,TGTGCCAGCAGTGAAGACCCAACGGGAACTGAAGCTTTCTTT
many,NA,TRBV5-6,TRBJ1-3,CASSLVDSGNTIYF,TGTGCCAGCAGCTTGGTTGATTCTGGAAACACCATATATTTT
many,TRBD2,TRBV20-1,TRBJ2-5,CSAEPGLASQETQYF,TGCAGTGCCGAGCCGGGACTAGCGTCCCAAGAGACCCAGTACTTC
many,NA,TRBV2,TRBJ2-7,CASSGGFPYEQYF,TGTGCCAGCAGCGGTGGGTTCCCCTACGAGCAGTACTTC
many,NA,TRBV12-3/TRBV12-4,TRBJ1-1,CASSLYGDTEAFF,TGTGCCAGCAGTTTATATGGGGACACTGAAGCTTTCTTT
few,TRBD2,TRBV20-1,TRBJ2-7,CSARDVGGERNEQYF,TGCAGTGCTAGAGACGTCGGGGGGGAGAGGAACGAGCAGTACTTC
NA,NA,TRBV6-1,TRBJ1-1,CASRATVAEAFF,TGTGCCAGCAGAGCCACGGTAGCTGAAGCTTTCTTT
many,NA,TRBV12-3/TRBV12-4,TRBJ2-5,CASSPGTHQGQYF,TGTGCCAGCAGCCCCGGGACACACCAGGGCCAGTACTTC
few,NA,TRBV7-9,TRBJ2-5,CASSLALGGPETQYF,TGTGCCAGCAGCTTAGCGCTGGGGGGGCCAGAGACCCAGTACTTC
few,NA,TRBV6-2/TRBV6-3,TRBJ1-1,CASRTFRADRGNTEAFF,TGTGCCAGCAGAACTTTTAGGGCCGATCGGGGGAACACTGAAGCTTTCTTT
many,NA,TRBV28,TRBJ2-7,CASSLGGAESYEQYF,TGTGCCAGCAGTTTAGGAGGGGCGGAAAGCTACGAGCAGTACTTC
few,TRBD2,TRBV12-5,TRBJ2-2,CASGPGRGTSGVRIQSGELFF,TGTGCTAGTGGTCCCGGTAGAGGGACTAGCGGGGTCAGGATTCAGTCCGGGGAGCTGTTTTTT
many,TRBD2,TRBV29-1,TRBJ2-7,CSARAGTSGSKTYEQYF,TGCAGCGCCAGAGCCGGGACTAGCGGGAGTAAGACCTACGAGCAGTACTTC
many,NA,TRBV20-1,TRBJ2-2,CSARPGTDNTGELFF,TGCAGTGCTAGGCCCGGGACGGACAACACCGGGGAGCTGTTTTTT
many,NA,TRBV2,TRBJ2-2,CASSPGVADGELFF,TGTGCCAGCAGCCCGGGGGTGGCTGACGGGGAGCTGTTTTTT
NA,NA,TRBV15,TRBJ2-2,CATSTYSTGELFF,TGTGCCACCAGCACCTATAGCACCGGGGAGCTGTTTTTT
many,TRBD1,TRBV2,TRBJ2-7,CASRIPQGANYEQYF,TGTGCCAGCAGGATTCCACAGGGGGCGAACTACGAGCAGTACTTC
many,NA,TRBV12-3/TRBV12-4,TRBJ1-2,CASSLEGLAGGYTF,TGTGCCAGCAGTTTGGAGGGACTCGCAGGGGGCTACACCTTC